Below are 17 T cell receptor beta chains sequenced from a single sample in a study of metastatic and nonmetastatic thyroid tumors. MiXCR reprocessed the PCR reads for TCRdb. The sample yields tens of thousands of clones, about 24% seen once. All patients were treatment-naive before thyroid surgery. The specimen was blood. The receptors were gathered from a male donor with papillary thyroid cancer or a benign thyroid nodule (not recorded which). Some clones in this sample may be carry-over from other donors' samples.

This clone was picked up a small number of times. This could be a read error, since a much larger clone is one nucleotide away. This rearrangement joins TRBV10-3 to TRBJ1-1; D possibly corresponds to TRBD1 (5 bases). Germline values: CDR1 ENHRY, CDR2 SYGVKD. Trimming stripped 7 bases from V and 11 bases from J, with 20 bases between. This CDR3 is built from 13 residues. CDR3 DNA: TGTGCCATCATCTCCCGGGACCTCCCAGGTGCTTTCTTT. Its translation is CAIISRDLPGAFF.

Comments on this clone: Relative to the germline gene, one junction end is altered; a read error may explain this. The CDR3 DNA sequence: TGCGCCAGCAGTAAGCGGGGGTCATACAATGTGCAGTTCTTC. This sequence encodes CASSKRGSYNVQFF. This chain joins TRBV5-1 and TRBJ2-1, with 8 bases aligning to TRBD2. The CDR3 extends over 14 amino acids. Germline loops: CDR1 SGHRS, CDR2 YFSETQ.

This clone has a count of ten or more. The chain joins TRBV5-1 to TRBJ2-3; unclear D gene. The CDR3 runs to 15 residues. CDR1 and CDR2 from the germline V gene are SGHRS and YFSETQ. V lost 4 bases and J lost 1, with 13 bases in between. This CDR3 is CASSPPLGGTDTQYF. The CDR3 bases are TGCGCCAGCAGCCCCCCCCTTGGGGGCACAGATACGCAGTATTTT.

As to this clone: The sample holds other DNA sequences that translate to the same CDR3. The chain employs TRBV7-9 and TRBJ2-1; D gene unclear. The germline V and J ends were trimmed by 6 bases and 8 bases, with 14 bases remaining between them. CDR1 SEHNR and CDR2 FQNEAQ come from the germline V gene (reference sequence). The CDR3 consists of 13 residues. For the CDR3, the DNA is TGTGCCAGCAGTCCACCGCGAACCGATGAGCAGTTCTTC. Translation: CASSPPRTDEQFF.

This clone appeared a few times. V gene TRBV2 combines with J gene TRBJ2-1; no reliable D call. V was clipped by 4 bases and J by 13 bases, with 11 bases between them. Looked up from germline, CDR1 is SNHLY and CDR2 is FYNNEI. The CDR3 has 11 residues. The CDR3: CASSGFSAQFF. The CDR3 DNA is TGTGCCAGCAGTGGTTTCTCTGCCCAGTTCTTC.

This clone was counted at least ten times. This sequence joins TRBV4-2 and TRBJ2-1; maybe TRBD2 (6 bases). CDR3 length: 15 residues. The V and J ends lost 0 bases and 6 bases respectively, with 12 bases between them. Germline V gene sequence: CDR1 LGHNA, CDR2 YNFKEQ. Written as DNA, the CDR3 is TGTGCCAGCAGCCAAGAGGAAGGGACTCCCAATGAGCAGTTCTTC. Encoded protein: CASSQEEGTPNEQFF.

This rearrangement joins TRBV7-3 to TRBJ2-2; TRBD2 is a possible D gene (5 bases). Germline loops: CDR1 SGHTA, CDR2 FQGTGA. V lost 6 bases and J 2 bases, leaving 10 bases between the germline ends. This CDR3 is 14 amino acids long. The CDR3 DNA reads TGTGCCAGCAGGAGGGCAAAAAACACCGGGGAGCTGTTTTTT. Its protein product is CASRRAKNTGELFF.

This clone was detected only a few times. The chain joins TRBV6-1 to TRBJ2-1; TRBD2 agrees at 10 bases. Unmatched junction bases numbered 6, after V lost 3 bases and J lost 7 bases. This CDR3 is built from 15 residues. The V gene's germline CDR1 is MNHNS and CDR2 SASEGT. The CDR3 protein is CASSDAGLARNEQFF. Written as DNA, the CDR3 is TGTGCCAGCAGTGATGCGGGACTAGCGCGGAATGAGCAGTTCTTC.

Many counts were recorded for this clone. This chain uses TRBV7-2 with TRBJ2-1; D gene ambiguous. V was shortened by 1 base and J by 5 bases, with 9 bases between the two germline ends. The germline V gene encodes CDR1 SGHTA and CDR2 FQGNSA. The CDR3 totals 14 residues. CDR3 DNA: TGTGCCAGCAGCTTAGTCGACGGACACAATGAGCAGTTCTTC. Translated, it gives CASSLVDGHNEQFF.

The V gene is TRBV2, the J gene TRBJ2-1; D uncertain. CDR1 and CDR2 (germline): SNHLY, FYNNEI. Trimming stripped 9 bases from V and 5 bases from J, with 14 bases between. This CDR3 has 13 residues. In DNA form, the CDR3 reads TGTGCCAGGATCGATCTGAGACACAATGAGCAGTTCTTC. Protein: CARIDLRHNEQFF.

This clone was counted only a few times. A junction end diverges from the germline sequence, so it may reflect a read error. V and J are TRBV5-1 and TRBJ2-7; D is uncertain. CDR1 is SGHRS and CDR2 is YFSETQ in the germline V gene. The CDR3 loop spans 14 amino acids. For the CDR3, the DNA is TGCGCCAACAGCTTGGGTGCAGAGAAGTACGAGCAGTACTTC. It is translated as CANSLGAEKYEQYF.

This clone was seen only a few times. V and J are TRBV5-1 and TRBJ2-7; no firm D call. CDR1 is SGHRS and CDR2 is YFSETQ in the germline V gene. V was trimmed by 5 bases and J by 4 bases, leaving 13 bases between them. This CDR3 region has 13 residues. The CDR3 nucleotides are TGCGCCAGCAGTTCTGAGTCTGGGTACGAGCAGTACTTC. Amino acids: CASSSESGYEQYF.

This clone is termed medium-sized. The V call is TRBV11-2, the J call TRBJ2-7; D gene ambiguous. V was clipped by 1 base and J by 2 bases, with 12 bases between them. Per the germline V gene, CDR1 is SGHAT and CDR2 is FQNNGV. CDR3 length: 15 amino acids. CDR3 residues: CASSLGFVGTYEQYF. CDR3 bases: TGTGCCAGCAGCTTAGGTTTTGTGGGGACCTACGAGCAGTACTTC.

This clone was counted many times. J is TRBJ2-5 and V is TRBV24-1; D remains ambiguous. CDR1 is KGHDR and CDR2 is SFDVKD in the germline V gene. This CDR3 contains 12 residues. The V end was cut by 2 bases, the J end by 4 bases, with 4 bases between. As DNA, the CDR3 is TGTGCCACCAGTGATTACGGAGAGACCCAGTACTTC. Translation gives CATSDYGETQYF.

V and J are TRBV27 and TRBJ2-7, with D tentatively TRBD1 (5 bases). The germline CDR1 and CDR2 sequences are MNHEY and SMNVEV (reference sequence). The CDR3 has 13 residues. V was clipped by 3 bases and J by 4 bases, with 10 bases between them. CDR3 in DNA: TGTGCCAGCAGTTTGTCAGGGCGGTACGAGCAGTACTTC. It is translated as CASSLSGRYEQYF.

This clone came up many times. Other DNA sequences within the sample encode an identical CDR3. The V and J genes are TRBV2 and TRBJ1-4; D not certain. Between the trimmed V and J ends, which lost 3 bases and 3 bases, there was a span of 11 bases. CDR3 length: 15 residues. In germline, CDR1 is SNHLY, CDR2 FYNNEI. The CDR3 spells CASSESGIANEKLFF. The CDR3 DNA reads TGTGCCAGCAGTGAGTCTGGGATAGCTAATGAAAAACTGTTTTTT.

By share of the sample, this clone is medium-sized. The chain carries TRBV19 and TRBJ1-6; no firm D call. In germline, CDR1 is LNHDA, CDR2 SQIVND (reference sequence). The CDR3 is made up of 14 amino acids. V was cut by 4 bases and J by 6 bases, with 10 bases left in between. This CDR3 reads CASSKSWGNSPLHF. The CDR3 DNA follows: TGTGCCAGTAGTAAAAGTTGGGGTAATTCACCCCTCCACTTT.